What follows is one T cell receptor beta chain and its context. These data originate in a study of blood T cell repertoires in COVID-19. Across the study: From the United States, Italy and Spain came samples of acute and convalescent COVID-19. T cells, B-cell-depleted T cells, or PBMCs supplied cDNA or gDNA.

Trimming pared 3 bases from V and 8 bases from J, leaving 13 bases between. This CDR3 region has 14 residues. CDR1 and CDR2 (germline): SGHTA, FQGNSA. Only in-frame clones appear in the TCRdb table, and some are missing; sequencing was by immunoSEQ multiplex PCR. The table lists roughly 200,000 clones, 80% to 90% of them singletons. Recovered status applied to Cohort 3 donors who had two consecutive negative PCRs. It also applied to those with clearance or with symptom resolution. The chain uses TRBV7-2 and TRBJ1-4; weak D call: TRBD1 (5 bases). Specimen: PBMCs or T cells enriched from blood (not recorded which). The receptor was derived from a man in his forties who had recovered from COVID-19. CDR3 sequence: CASSFGGSWEKLFF. CDR3 in DNA: TGTGCCAGCAGCTTCGGGGGGTCTTGGGAAAAACTGTTTTTT.